The 7 T cell receptor beta chains presented below share a single source sample, sequenced in a study of blood T cell repertoires in COVID-19. The data were produced by immunoSEQ multiplex PCR, yet TCRdb's version contains in-frame clones alone and is incomplete. The sample has 210,000 or so clones; almost 90% are singletons. Sequenced: peripheral blood. The receptors were gathered from a man aged 50 or older with acute or convalescent COVID-19.

The chain is built from TRBV21-1 and TRBJ2-5; TRBD2 is the table's D call and was not checked against the DNA. TRBV21-1 is tagged as a pseudogene. The CDR3 is made up of 14 amino acids. This CDR3 reads CASSQPGVGETQYF. The CDR3 DNA is TGTGCCAGCAGCCAACCGGGGGTCGGGGAGACCCAGTACTTC.

The chain joins TRBV19 to TRBJ2-1, with D perhaps TRBD1 (6 bases). This CDR3 is built from 13 residues. The V end lost 3 bases, the J end lost 6 bases, and 9 bases lay between the germline ends. CDR1 and CDR2 (germline): LNHDA, SQIVND (reference sequence). For the CDR3, the DNA is TGTGCCAGTAGTATCAGCAGGGGCAATGAGCAGTTCTTC. Its protein product is CASSISRGNEQFF.

This sequence joins TRBV29-1 and TRBJ2-6; D unclear. Per germline, CDR1 SQVTM and CDR2 ANQGSEA. CDR3 length equals 15 residues. The V and J ends lost 1 base and 1 base respectively, with 8 bases between them. In DNA, the CDR3 is TGCAGCGTTGAAGGACGGAGATCTGGGGCCAACGTCCTGACTTTC. The encoded protein is CSVEGRRSGANVLTF.

The chain has TRBV3-1 (or the pseudogene TRBV3-2) and TRBJ2-3; TRBD1 might be the D (5 bases). The CDR3 runs to 14 residues. V was clipped by 5 bases and J by 2 bases, with 11 bases between them. The germline CDR1 and CDR2 sequences are LGHDT and YNNKEL (reference sequence). The CDR3 region has the DNA TGTGCCAGCAGCTACGGACAAGCCACAGATACGCAGTATTTT. Its translation is CASSYGQATDTQYF.

This clone was seen a single time. The CDR3 spells CATDRGTFYGYTF. As DNA, the CDR3 is TGTGCCACGGACAGGGGGACCTTCTATGGCTACACCTTC. The chain recombines TRBV2 with TRBJ1-2; 10 bases align to TRBD1. CDR3 length equals 13 residues. The V gene end was trimmed by 10 bases and the J gene end by 4 bases; junction bases not matched to a gene: 6. Germline loops: CDR1 SNHLY, CDR2 FYNNEI.

This chain joins TRBV4-1 and TRBJ1-4, with D possibly TRBD1 on 6 matching bases. In germline, CDR1 is MGHRA, CDR2 YSYEKL. V was pared by 5 bases and J by 7 bases, with 14 bases between. The CDR3 consists of 14 residues. CDR3 in DNA: TGCGCCAGCAGCGTACAGGGTTTACGTGAAAAACTGTTTTTT. Translated, it gives CASSVQGLREKLFF.

This chain joins TRBV29-1 and TRBJ1-2; D uncertain. This CDR3 region has 11 residues. The germline V and J ends were trimmed by 8 bases and 8 bases, with 15 bases remaining between them. Germline lookup yields CDR1 SQVTM and CDR2 ANQGSEA. The CDR3 DNA reads as TGCAGCCCCTCCATTGAGAACGGCTACACCTTC. Its translation: CSPSIENGYTF.